This T cell receptor (beta chain) was documented in a study of PD-1 and CTLA-4 blockade in melanoma. The CDR3 runs to 16 residues. V was trimmed by 1 base and J by 5 bases, leaving 14 bases between them. Germline CDR1 SGHVS, CDR2 FNYEAQ. Libraries were prepared by immunoSEQ multiplex PCR; TCRdb keeps only in-frame clonotypes and omits some of them. The sample yields roughly 11,000 clones, roughly four fifths seen once. The sample here was CD8+ T cells from peripheral blood, taken from a patient given anti-PD-1 treatment. The chain couples TRBV7-6 to TRBJ2-2, with D perhaps matching TRBD1 (6 bases). This clonotype originated in a human donor with melanoma. CDR3 DNA: TGTGCCAGCAGCTTAGGGGGACACCCGGGGACCGGGGAGCTGTTTTTT. Translating gives CASSLGGHPGTGELFF.